This T cell receptor beta chain was observed in a study of cytomegalovirus exposure and HLA in healthy donors. Study findings and constraints: As a later analysis revealed, the rate of TCR association differed by HLA locus, with DRB1 most and HLA-C fewest. Analysis was performed later, and it showed HLA-associated TCR beta chains to be more clonally expanded than equally common others. Three CMV-associated chains proved CMV antigen-specific in vitro.

From germline, CDR1 is GTSNPN and CDR2 SVGIG (reference sequence). The CDR3 has 12 amino acids. Trimming removed 4 bases at V and 3 bases at J, with 4 bases between. 13 Jbeta primers and 60 Vbeta primers were used for the PCR. Some clones are missing from TCRdb's copy, which holds only in-frame ones; the method was immunoSEQ multiplex PCR. The sample contains hundreds of thousands of clones, around 80% of which appear only once. In regard to this clone: Its specificity is unknown.

The J gene is TRBJ1-6, the V gene TRBV30; D uncertain. The specimen was PBMCs. The sequence was obtained from a middle-aged woman in good health and CMV-seronegative. The CDR3 coding sequence is TGTGCCTGGACCGTCTATAATTCACCCCTCCACTTT. Translating gives CAWTVYNSPLHF.